This T cell receptor beta chain derives from a study of response to subunit inactivated influenza vaccine. Whole-study results and caveats: Few new T cells, the authors suggested, are recruited by each seasonal influenza vaccination.

Each CDR3 protein gets one entry after TCRdb re-called the RT-PCR reads with MiXCR. The sample carries around 480,000 distinct CDR3 sequences, 16% recorded once. This clonotype turned up a few times. Its antigen is unidentified. V gave up 4 bases and J gave up 5 bases; unmatched junction bases: 8. This CDR3 contains 15 residues. CDR1 and CDR2 from the germline V gene are SGHRS and YFSETQ. This clonotype originated in a man between 50 and 75 years old who received an inactivated influenza vaccine. The chain joins TRBV5-1 to TRBJ2-3; 9 nucleotides agree with TRBD1. Sequenced here: CD4+ T cells sorted from PBMCs, sampled roughly 24 months after vaccination. As DNA, the CDR3 is TGCGCCAGCAGCGAACCGGGACAGGGCGAAGATACGCAGTATTTT. Translating gives CASSEPGQGEDTQYF.